The rows below give T cell receptor beta chains drawn from one sample of a study of cytomegalovirus exposure and HLA in healthy donors. The assay was immunoSEQ multiplex PCR, and TCRdb's table has in-frame clones only and misses some. In the table there are fewer than 200,000 clones, about 72% of which are singletons. Sequenced material: PBMCs. Every receptor here comes from a man in his sixties in good health and CMV-seronegative. Both conserved end residues are part of each CDR3. The D gene is left open where the match is weak. Some rows mark clone size as missing; the rest say once, few, many or name a class of expanded clone.

TRBV7-2	TRBD2	TRBJ2-4	few	15	TGTGCCAGCAGCTTAGGGGGGAGGGCGGGGGACATTCAGTACTTC	CASSLGGRAGDIQYF
TRBV5-4	TRBD2	TRBJ2-2	few	19	TGTGCCAGCAGCCCGGGACTAGCGGGCGGTAACATCAACACCGGGGAGCTGTTTTTT	CASSPGLAGGNINTGELFF
TRBV4-2	.	TRBJ1-2	.	15	TGTGCCAGCAGCCATCCAACGGGGGGGAACCATGGCTACACCTTC	CASSHPTGGNHGYTF
TRBV9	.	TRBJ2-7	once	15	TGTGCCAGCAGCGTAGCTTTGGACTTTCCCTACGAGCAGTACTTC	CASSVALDFPYEQYF
TRBV7-2	.	TRBJ2-5	.	12	TGTGCCAGCAGCTTAGCTAGAGAGACCCAGTACTTC	CASSLARETQYF
TRBV28	.	TRBJ1-2	.	16	TGTGCCAGCAGTTTATTCTCCTTTGAGGCGAACTATGGCTACACCTTC	CASSLFSFEANYGYTF
TRBV5-1	.	TRBJ1-2	.	13	TGCGCCAGCAGCGTGGACAGTAACTATGGCTACACCTTC	CASSVDSNYGYTF
TRBV2	TRBD1	TRBJ2-3	.	15	TGTGCCACCCGGGACAGGGCCCTTAGCACAGATACGCAGTATTTT	CATRDRALSTDTQYF
TRBV9	.	TRBJ2-5	.	12	TGTGCCAGCAGCGTAGAACAGGGGACCCAGTACTTC	CASSVEQGTQYF
TRBV6-5	.	TRBJ2-7	.	13	TGTGCCAGCAAGCAAGTGGCGGCCTACGAGCAGTACTTC	CASKQVAAYEQYF
TRBV2	.	TRBJ2-7	once	16	TGTGCCAGCAGTGAATTCTTGCGGGGATCACCCTACGAGCAGTACTTC	CASSEFLRGSPYEQYF
TRBV5-8	.	TRBJ2-5	few	17	TGTGCCAGCAGCCGGGGGGAGACAGGGGCTTCTCAAGAGACCCAGTACTTC	CASSRGETGASQETQYF
TRBV7-6	.	TRBJ2-5	.	13	TGTGCCAGCAGCTTAGCAAGCGGCGAGACCCAGTACTTC	CASSLASGETQYF
TRBV5-1	TRBD2	TRBJ2-3	.	16	TGCGCCAGCCGCCTTTTTAGGACTAGCGGAGCAAATACGCAGTATTTT	CASRLFRTSGANTQYF
TRBV9	TRBD1	TRBJ2-4	.	14	TGTGCCAGCAGCGCCCAGGGGGCCGAAAACATTCAGTACTTC	CASSAQGAENIQYF
TRBV28	.	TRBJ2-2	.	18	TGTGCCAGCAGTTTCCCAGGATTGGGGACTTCGAACACCGGGGAGCTGTTTTTT	CASSFPGLGTSNTGELFF
TRBV7-9	.	TRBJ2-7	.	13	TGTGCCAGCAGCTACCTAAGCTCCTACGAGCAGTACTTC	CASSYLSSYEQYF
TRBV5-1	.	TRBJ1-1	.	16	TGCGCCAGCAGCTTTGGGCCGGGGTCTCTGAACACTGAAGCTTTCTTT	CASSFGPGSLNTEAFF
TRBV5-4	TRBD2	TRBJ2-2	.	15	TGTGCCAGCCAGGGACTAGCGGGAGCCACCGGGGAGCTGTTTTTT	CASQGLAGATGELFF
TRBV5-8	.	TRBJ1-1	once	15	TGTGCCAGCAGCTTGGGAGGGTCGGTGAACACTGAAGCTTTCTTT	CASSLGGSVNTEAFF
TRBV7-2	.	TRBJ2-7	few	16	TGTGCCAGCAGCATTTTTAGCGGTACGAGTTCCTACGAGCAGTACTTC	CASSIFSGTSSYEQYF
TRBV4-1	.	TRBJ1-6	.	15	TGCGCCAGCAGCCTTGCGAGGCTGGCCAATTCACCCCTCCACTTT	CASSLARLANSPLHF
TRBV28	.	TRBJ2-2	.	13	TGTGCCAGCAGTCCGGAAGGGAGGCGGGAGCTGTTTTTT	CASSPEGRRELFF
TRBV7-2	TRBD2	TRBJ2-7	once	15	TGTGCCAGCAGCGCGGGACTAGCGGAACCCTACGAGCAGTACTTC	CASSAGLAEPYEQYF
TRBV5-1	TRBD2	TRBJ2-2	.	17	TGCGCCAGCAGCTTGAGGTCGGGGGGGTCGAACACCGGGGAGCTGTTTTTT	CASSLRSGGSNTGELFF
TRBV5-4	.	TRBJ2-7	.	14	TGTGCCAGCAGCTTGGGGCAGGGCTCCTACGAGCAGTACTTC	CASSLGQGSYEQYF
TRBV9	.	TRBJ2-7	.	14	TGTGCCAGCAGCGCTGACAGCCGTGCCTACGAGCAGTACTTC	CASSADSRAYEQYF
TRBV7-2	TRBD2	TRBJ2-1	once	15	TGTGCCAGCAGCCAAGGTGGGGGGGGACACAATGAGCAGTTCTTC	CASSQGGGGHNEQFF
TRBV30	TRBD1	TRBJ1-4	.	14	TGTGCCTGCCGGAGACAGGGGGCGCGGGAAAAACTGTTTTTT	CACRRQGAREKLFF
TRBV18	.	TRBJ2-7	.	14	TGTGCCAGCTCACCACGGGCAGGGCCCCACGAGCAGTACTTC	CASSPRAGPHEQYF